This T cell receptor beta chain was sequenced for a study of blood T cell repertoires in COVID-19. Study-wide background: Samples of COVID-19 (acute and convalescent) were obtained from the United States, Italy and Spain. In each case, the material was cDNA or gDNA derived from T cells, B-cell-depleted T cells, or PBMCs.

Participant ages covered 18 to 89 years across 24 US areas. Recovered status applied to Cohort 3 donors who had two consecutive negative PCRs. It also applied to those with clearance or with symptom resolution. Sequenced by immunoSEQ multiplex PCR; TCRdb stores in-frame clones only, minus some. The sample gives just over 350,000 clones, roughly 87% of which show up once; approximately 3.1% is in the top ten. Trimming took off 4 bases at V and 4 bases at J, with 12 bases between the two ends. The CDR3 covers 14 residues. Germline-derived CDR1 and CDR2 are SGHRS and YFSETQ. Sequenced material: PBMCs or T cells enriched from blood (not recorded which). This rearrangement joins TRBV5-1 to TRBJ1-3, with D possibly matching TRBD1 (5 bases). This TCR came from a woman aged 30 to 39 who had recovered from COVID-19. The CDR3 DNA sequence: TGCGCCAGCAGCGAAGGGGTTATGGGAAACACCATATATTTT. Translating it yields CASSEGVMGNTIYF.